The 2 T cell receptor beta chains listed next were all sequenced from one sample in a study of T cell responses to AZD1222 COVID-19 vaccine. Assay: immunoSEQ multiplex PCR; the TCRdb copy retains only in-frame clones and omits some. The table has 120,000 to 150,000 clones, 90% to 95% seen once. Sample: peripheral blood, taken on day 0 of MenACWY control vaccination. These TCRs come from an adult in good health.

The chain joins TRBV11-2 to TRBJ1-2; D is perhaps TRBD1 (5 bases). The V and J ends lost 1 base and 3 bases respectively, with 9 bases between them. CDR1 and CDR2 from the germline V gene are SGHAT and FQNNGV. This CDR3 has 14 residues. In DNA form, the CDR3 reads TGTGCCAGCAGCTTAGTGGGCAGGGACTATGGCTACACCTTC. This codes for CASSLVGRDYGYTF.

The V call is TRBV5-1, the J call TRBJ2-1, with D unclear. V dropped 2 bases and J dropped 4 bases, with 13 bases sitting between them. CDR1 SGHRS and CDR2 YFSETQ come from the germline V gene. The CDR3 spans 15 residues. CDR3 protein: CASSLRAQTYNEQFF. CDR3 DNA: TGCGCCAGCAGCTTAAGGGCACAAACTTACAATGAGCAGTTCTTC.